A selection of T cell receptor beta chains follows, all from one sample in a study of breast tumors, draining lymph nodes, adjacent tissues. TCRdb reprocessed the multiplex PCR reads with MiXCR, giving one entry per CDR3 protein. Of 150,000 to 200,000 distinct CDR3 sequences in the sample, over 25% are singletons; the top ten hold 4.3%. Sequenced material: axillary lymph node tissue. These TCRs come from a female donor with breast cancer. Some clones in this sample may be carry-over from other donors' samples. The CDR3 runs from the conserved cysteine through the conserved F or W. D genes are given only for firm matches. The size field is filled for only some rows; it gives once, few, many or a size class.

many,TRBJ2-5,TRBV5-6,TRBD1,CASSGTGATQETQYF,TGTGCCAGCAGCGGAACAGGGGCGACTCAAGAGACCCAGTACTTC
many,TRBJ1-2,TRBV6-6,TRBD1,CASSSPGDRENYGYTF,TGTGCCAGCAGTTCCCCCGGGGACAGGGAGAACTATGGCTACACCTTC
NA,TRBJ2-7,TRBV7-2,NA,CASSLLTGQGSYEQYF,TGTGCCAGCAGCCTTCTTACGGGGCAGGGGAGCTACGAGCAGTACTTC
few,TRBJ1-1,TRBV6-5,NA,CASSYSQPSTEAFF,TGTGCCAGCAGTTACTCCCAACCCAGCACTGAAGCTTTCTTT
many,TRBJ2-3,TRBV30,TRBD2,CAWRGGLAGGTDTQYF,TGTGCCTGGAGGGGGGGACTAGCGGGAGGGACAGATACGCAGTATTTT
many,TRBJ2-5,TRBV11-3,NA,CASSLDLQETQYF,TGTGCCAGCAGCTTGGATCTACAAGAGACCCAGTACTTC
many,TRBJ2-7,TRBV19,NA,CASTRGEGPYEQYF,TGTGCATCCACTAGGGGGGAGGGCCCCTACGAGCAGTACTTC
many,TRBJ2-5,TRBV7-8,TRBD2,CASSSGTSGGLQEPQYF,TGTGCCAGCAGCTCCGGGACTAGCGGGGGACTACAAGAGCCCCAGTACTTC
NA,TRBJ1-1,TRBV19,NA,CASSIAEGGRMNTEAFF,TGTGCCAGTAGTATAGCCGAGGGAGGGCGAATGAACACTGAAGCTTTCTTT
few,TRBJ1-1,TRBV12-3/TRBV12-4,NA,CASSTGRGSTEAFF,TGTGCCAGCAGCACAGGGAGGGGGAGCACTGAAGCTTTCTTT
NA,TRBJ1-4,TRBV6-1,NA,CASSYDRLNEKLFF,TGTGCCAGCAGTTATGACAGGCTTAATGAAAAACTGTTTTTT
many,TRBJ2-3,TRBV4-2,NA,CASSQEGRGADTQYF,TGTGCCAGCAGCCAAGAGGGCAGGGGAGCAGATACGCAGTATTTT
NA,TRBJ2-1,TRBV9,NA,CASSVDLDPSDEPFF,TGTGCCAGCAGCGTAGACTTGGACCCGAGCGATGAGCCGTTCTTC
many,TRBJ1-6,TRBV7-3,NA,CASSLAGQNQLSSYNSPLHF,TGTGCCAGCAGCTTAGCCGGACAGAACCAACTGAGCTCCTATAATTCACCCCTCCACTTT
many,TRBJ2-1,TRBV11-3,NA,CASSSRQDYNEQFF,TGTGCCAGCAGCTCCAGACAGGACTACAATGAGCAGTTCTTC
many,TRBJ1-5,TRBV2,NA,CASAAGTYQPQHF,TGTGCCAGCGCCGCCGGGACATATCAGCCCCAGCATTTT
many,TRBJ2-1,TRBV5-1,TRBD2,CASSSAGGWNEQFF,TGCGCCAGCAGCTCAGCGGGGGGCTGGAATGAGCAGTTCTTC
many,TRBJ1-1,TRBV20-1,NA,CSAARDSQNTEAFF,TGCAGTGCTGCCCGGGACTCTCAGAACACTGAAGCTTTCTTT
many,TRBJ2-1,TRBV7-9,TRBD1,CASSSRQGGEQFF,TGTGCCAGCAGCTCCCGACAGGGTGGTGAGCAGTTCTTC
NA,TRBJ2-6,TRBV6-1,TRBD2,CAISTGTSGNVLTF,TGTGCCATCAGCACGGGGACTAGCGGTAACGTCCTGACTTTC
NA,TRBJ1-1,TRBV7-9,TRBD1,CASRQTGGTEAFF,TGTGCCAGCAGACAAACAGGGGGCACTGAAGCTTTCTTT
many,TRBJ1-6,TRBV20-1,NA,CSASGEHSYNSPLHF,TGCAGTGCTAGTGGGGAACACAGCTATAATTCACCCCTCCACTTT
NA,TRBJ1-1,TRBV24-1,NA,CAASDPTSGNKFIGTEAFF,TGTGCCGCCAGTGATCCGACTAGCGGAAACAAATTTATAGGCACTGAAGCTTTCTTT